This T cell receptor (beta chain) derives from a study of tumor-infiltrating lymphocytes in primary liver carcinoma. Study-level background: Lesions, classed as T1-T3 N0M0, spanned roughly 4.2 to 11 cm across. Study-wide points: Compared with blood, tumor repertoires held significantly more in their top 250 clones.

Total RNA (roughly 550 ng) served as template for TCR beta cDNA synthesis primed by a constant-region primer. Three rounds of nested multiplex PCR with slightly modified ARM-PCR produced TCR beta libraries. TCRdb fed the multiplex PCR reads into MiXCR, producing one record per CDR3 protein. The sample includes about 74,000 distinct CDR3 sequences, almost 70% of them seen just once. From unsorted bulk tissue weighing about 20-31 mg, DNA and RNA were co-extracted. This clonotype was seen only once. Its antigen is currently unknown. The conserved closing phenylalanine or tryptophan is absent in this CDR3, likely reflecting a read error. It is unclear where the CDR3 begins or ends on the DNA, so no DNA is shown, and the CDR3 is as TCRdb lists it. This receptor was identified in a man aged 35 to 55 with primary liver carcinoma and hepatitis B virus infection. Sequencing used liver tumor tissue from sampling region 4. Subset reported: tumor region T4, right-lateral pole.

The CDR3 loop reads CAISYSWTSGRGGGFS. V is TRBV11-2 and J is TRBJ2-1; TRBD2 is taken as the D call from the table, unchecked against the DNA. Both ends counted, the CDR3 spans 16 residues. Looked up from germline, CDR1 is SGHAT and CDR2 is FQNNGV.